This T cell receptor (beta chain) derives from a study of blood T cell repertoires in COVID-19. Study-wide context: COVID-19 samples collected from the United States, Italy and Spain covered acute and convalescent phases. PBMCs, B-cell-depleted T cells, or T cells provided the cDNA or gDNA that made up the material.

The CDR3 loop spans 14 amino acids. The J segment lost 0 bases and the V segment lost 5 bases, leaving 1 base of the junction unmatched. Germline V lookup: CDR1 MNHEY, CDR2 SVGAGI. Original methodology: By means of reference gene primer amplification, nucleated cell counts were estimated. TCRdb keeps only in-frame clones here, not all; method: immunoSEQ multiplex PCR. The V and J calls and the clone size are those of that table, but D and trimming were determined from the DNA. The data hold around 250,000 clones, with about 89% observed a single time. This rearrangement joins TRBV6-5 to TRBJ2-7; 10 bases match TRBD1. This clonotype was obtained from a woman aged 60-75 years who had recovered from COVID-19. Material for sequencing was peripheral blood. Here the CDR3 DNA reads TGTGCCAGCAGTCGACAGGGGGCCTCCTACGAGCAGTACTTC. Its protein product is CASSRQGASYEQYF.